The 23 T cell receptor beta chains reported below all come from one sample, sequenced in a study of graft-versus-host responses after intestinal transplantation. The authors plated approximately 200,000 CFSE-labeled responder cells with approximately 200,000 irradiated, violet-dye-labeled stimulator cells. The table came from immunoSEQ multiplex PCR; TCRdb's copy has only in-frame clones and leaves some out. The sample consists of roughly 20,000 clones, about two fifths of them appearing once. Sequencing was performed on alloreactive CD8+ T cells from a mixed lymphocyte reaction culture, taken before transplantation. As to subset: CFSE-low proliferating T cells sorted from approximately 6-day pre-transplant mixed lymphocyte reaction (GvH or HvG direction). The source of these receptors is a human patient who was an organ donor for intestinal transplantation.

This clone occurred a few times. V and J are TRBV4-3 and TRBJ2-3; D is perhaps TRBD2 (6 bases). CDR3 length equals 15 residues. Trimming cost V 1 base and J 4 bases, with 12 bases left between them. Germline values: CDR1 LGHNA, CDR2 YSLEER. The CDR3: CASSQVGGNADTQYF. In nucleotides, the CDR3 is TGCGCCAGCAGCCAAGTTGGCGGGAACGCAGATACGCAGTATTTT.

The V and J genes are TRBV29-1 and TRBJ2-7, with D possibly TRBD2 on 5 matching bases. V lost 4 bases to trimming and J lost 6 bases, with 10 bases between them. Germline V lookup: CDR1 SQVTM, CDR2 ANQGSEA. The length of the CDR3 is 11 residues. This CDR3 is CSVGGYPEQYF. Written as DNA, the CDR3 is TGCAGCGTTGGCGGGTATCCCGAGCAGTACTTC.

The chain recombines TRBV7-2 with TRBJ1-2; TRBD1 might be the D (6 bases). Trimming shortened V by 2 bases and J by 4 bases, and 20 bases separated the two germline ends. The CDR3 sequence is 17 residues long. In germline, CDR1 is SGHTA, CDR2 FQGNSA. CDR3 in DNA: TGTGCCAGCAGCTTAAGGGGGGGCCCTACTATTACCTATGGCTACACCTTC. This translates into CASSLRGGPTITYGYTF.

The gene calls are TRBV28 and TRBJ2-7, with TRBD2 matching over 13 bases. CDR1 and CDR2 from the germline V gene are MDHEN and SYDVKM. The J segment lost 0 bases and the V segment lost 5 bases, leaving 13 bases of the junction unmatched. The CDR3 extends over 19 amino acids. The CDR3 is CASSPTSGRPFWSSYEQYF. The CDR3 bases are TGTGCCAGCAGTCCGACTAGCGGGAGGCCCTTTTGGAGCTCCTACGAGCAGTACTTC.

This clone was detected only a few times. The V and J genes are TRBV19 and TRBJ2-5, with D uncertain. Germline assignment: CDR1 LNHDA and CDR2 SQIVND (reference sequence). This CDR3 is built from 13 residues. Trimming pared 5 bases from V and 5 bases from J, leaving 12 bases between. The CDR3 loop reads CASSVSMGETQYF. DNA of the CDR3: TGTGCCAGTAGTGTTTCTATGGGGGAGACCCAGTACTTC.

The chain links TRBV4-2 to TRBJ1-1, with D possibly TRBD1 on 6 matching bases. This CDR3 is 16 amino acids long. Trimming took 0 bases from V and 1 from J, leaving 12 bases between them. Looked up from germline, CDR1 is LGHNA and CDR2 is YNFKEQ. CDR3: CASSQERSDRNTEAFF. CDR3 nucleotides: TGTGCCAGCAGCCAAGAACGGTCGGACAGGAACACTGAAGCTTTCTTT.

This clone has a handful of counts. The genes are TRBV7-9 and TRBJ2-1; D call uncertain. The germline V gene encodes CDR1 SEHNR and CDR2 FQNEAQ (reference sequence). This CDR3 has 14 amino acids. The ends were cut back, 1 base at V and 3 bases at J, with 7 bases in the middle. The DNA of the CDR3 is TGTGCCAGCAGCTTAGGTACGGGCTACAATGAGCAGTTCTTC. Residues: CASSLGTGYNEQFF.

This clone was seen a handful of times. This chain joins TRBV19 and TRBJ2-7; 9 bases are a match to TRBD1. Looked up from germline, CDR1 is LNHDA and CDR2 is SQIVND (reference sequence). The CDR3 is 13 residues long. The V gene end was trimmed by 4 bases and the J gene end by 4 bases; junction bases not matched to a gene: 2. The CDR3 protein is CASSTGTGYEQYF. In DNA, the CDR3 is TGTGCCAGTAGTACCGGGACAGGGTACGAGCAGTACTTC.

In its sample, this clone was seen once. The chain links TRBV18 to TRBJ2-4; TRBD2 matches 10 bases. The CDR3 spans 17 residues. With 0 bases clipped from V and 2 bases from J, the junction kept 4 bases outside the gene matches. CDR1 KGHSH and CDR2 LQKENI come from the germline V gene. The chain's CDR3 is CASSPPERGGTKNIQYF. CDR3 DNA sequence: TGTGCCAGCTCACCACCGGAGCGGGGGGGGACCAAAAACATTCAGTACTTC.

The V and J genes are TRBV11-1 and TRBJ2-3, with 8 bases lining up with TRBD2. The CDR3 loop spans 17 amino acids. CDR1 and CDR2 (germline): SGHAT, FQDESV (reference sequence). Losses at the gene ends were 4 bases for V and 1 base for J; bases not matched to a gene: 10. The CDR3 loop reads CASSSVPGLGGTDTQYF. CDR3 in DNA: TGTGCCAGCAGCTCAGTTCCGGGACTAGGGGGCACAGATACGCAGTATTTT. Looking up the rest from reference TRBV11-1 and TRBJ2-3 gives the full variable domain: EAEVAQSPRYKITEKSQAVAFWCDPISGHATLYWYRQILGQGPELLVQFQDESVVDDSQLPKDRFSAERLKGVDSTLKIQPAELGDSAMYLCASSSVPGLGGTDTQYFGPGTRLTVL.

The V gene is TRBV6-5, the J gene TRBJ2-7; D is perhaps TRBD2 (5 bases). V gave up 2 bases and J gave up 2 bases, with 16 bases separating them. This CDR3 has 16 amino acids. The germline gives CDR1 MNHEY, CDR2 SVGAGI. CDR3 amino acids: CASSYATPKEAYEQYF. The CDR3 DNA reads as TGTGCCAGCAGTTACGCGACCCCCAAGGAGGCCTACGAGCAGTACTTC.

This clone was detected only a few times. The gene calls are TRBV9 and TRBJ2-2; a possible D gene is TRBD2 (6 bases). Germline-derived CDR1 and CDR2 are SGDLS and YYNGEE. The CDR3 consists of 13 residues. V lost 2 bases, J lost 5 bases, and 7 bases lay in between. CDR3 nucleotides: TGTGCCAGCAGCGTTGGAGGGACCGGGGAGCTGTTTTTT. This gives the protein CASSVGGTGELFF.

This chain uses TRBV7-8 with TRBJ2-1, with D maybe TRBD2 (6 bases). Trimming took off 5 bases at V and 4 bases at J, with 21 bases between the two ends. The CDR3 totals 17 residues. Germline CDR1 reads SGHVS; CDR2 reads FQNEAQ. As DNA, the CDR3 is TGTGCCAGCAGCCTTCCTACGACTAGTGCTCCGTACAATGAGCAGTTCTTC. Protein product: CASSLPTTSAPYNEQFF.

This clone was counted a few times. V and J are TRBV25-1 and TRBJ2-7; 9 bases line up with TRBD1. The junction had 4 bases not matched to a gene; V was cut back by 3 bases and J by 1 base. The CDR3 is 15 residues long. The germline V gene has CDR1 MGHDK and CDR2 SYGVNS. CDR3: CASSEGTGLSYEQYF. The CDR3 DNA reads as TGTGCCAGCAGTGAGGGGACAGGGCTTTCCTACGAGCAGTACTTC.

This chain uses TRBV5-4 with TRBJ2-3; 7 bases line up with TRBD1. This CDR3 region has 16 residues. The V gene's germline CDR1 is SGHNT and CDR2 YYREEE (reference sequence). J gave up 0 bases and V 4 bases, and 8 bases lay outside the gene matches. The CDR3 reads CASSGTPGQSTDTQYF. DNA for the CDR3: TGTGCCAGCAGCGGAACGCCGGGACAGAGCACAGATACGCAGTATTTT.

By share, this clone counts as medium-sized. The CDR3 loop reads CASTGPPTYEQYF. The CDR3 bases are TGTGCCAGCACCGGCCCGCCAACCTACGAGCAGTACTTC. This chain uses TRBV2 with TRBJ2-7, with unresolved D. In germline, CDR1 is SNHLY, CDR2 FYNNEI. The CDR3 consists of 13 residues. Between the trimmed V and J ends, which lost 7 bases and 2 bases, there was a span of 12 bases.

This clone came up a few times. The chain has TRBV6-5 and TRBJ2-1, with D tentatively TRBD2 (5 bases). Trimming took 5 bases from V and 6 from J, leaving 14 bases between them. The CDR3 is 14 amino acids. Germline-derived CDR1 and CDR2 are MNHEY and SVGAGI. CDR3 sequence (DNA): TGTGCCAGCAGTCGAGACTATTACGGCAATGAGCAGTTCTTC. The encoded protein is CASSRDYYGNEQFF.

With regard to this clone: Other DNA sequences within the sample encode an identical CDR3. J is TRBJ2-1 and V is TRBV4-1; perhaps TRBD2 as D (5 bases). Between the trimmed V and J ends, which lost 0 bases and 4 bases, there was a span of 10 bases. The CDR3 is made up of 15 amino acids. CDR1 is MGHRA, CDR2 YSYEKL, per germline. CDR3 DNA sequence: TGCGCCAGCAGCCAAGAGCCGGGGAGTTACAATGAGCAGTTCTTC. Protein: CASSQEPGSYNEQFF.

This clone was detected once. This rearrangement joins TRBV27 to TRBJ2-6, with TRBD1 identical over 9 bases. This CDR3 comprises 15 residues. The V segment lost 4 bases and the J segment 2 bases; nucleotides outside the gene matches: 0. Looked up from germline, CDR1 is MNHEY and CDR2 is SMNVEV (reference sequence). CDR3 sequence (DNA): TGTGCCAGCAGTTGGACAGGGGCTGGGGCCAACGTCCTGACTTTC. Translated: CASSWTGAGANVLTF.

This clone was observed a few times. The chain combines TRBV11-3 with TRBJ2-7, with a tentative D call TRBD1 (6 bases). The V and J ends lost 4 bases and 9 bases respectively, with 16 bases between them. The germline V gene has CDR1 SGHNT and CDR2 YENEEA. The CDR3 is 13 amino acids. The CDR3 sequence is CASSWSTGRPQYF. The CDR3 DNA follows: TGTGCCAGCAGCTGGTCCACAGGGAGACCGCAGTACTTC.

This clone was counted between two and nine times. The CDR3 protein is CASSLTRGSYEQYF. The CDR3 region has the DNA TGTGCCAGCAGTTTGACCAGGGGATCCTACGAGCAGTACTTC. This chain links TRBV6-6 with TRBJ2-7, with D perhaps matching TRBD1 (6 bases). This CDR3 spans 14 amino acids. Trimming removed 4 bases from V and 1 base from J, with 11 bases in between. Germline CDR1 and CDR2: MNHNY and SVGAGI (reference sequence).

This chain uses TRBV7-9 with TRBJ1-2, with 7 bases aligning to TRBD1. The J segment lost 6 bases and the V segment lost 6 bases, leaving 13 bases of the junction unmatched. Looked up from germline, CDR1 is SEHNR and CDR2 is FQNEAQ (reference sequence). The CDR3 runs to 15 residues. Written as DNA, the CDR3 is TGTGCCAGCAGACCTGAGATGACAGGGATGGATGGCTACACCTTC. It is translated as CASRPEMTGMDGYTF.

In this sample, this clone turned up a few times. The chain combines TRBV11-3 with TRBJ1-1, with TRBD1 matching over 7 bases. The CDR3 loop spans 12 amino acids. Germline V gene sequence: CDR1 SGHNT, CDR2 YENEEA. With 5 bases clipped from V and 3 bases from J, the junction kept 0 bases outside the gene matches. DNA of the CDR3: TGTGCCAGCAGCCAGGGGGACACTGAAGCTTTCTTT. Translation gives CASSQGDTEAFF. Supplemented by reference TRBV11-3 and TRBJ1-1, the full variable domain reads EAGVVQSPRYKIIEKKQPVAFWCNPISGHNTLYWYLQNLGQGPELLIRYENEEAVDDSQLPKDRFSAERLKGVDSTLKIQPAELGDSAVYLCASSQGDTEAFFGQGTRLTVV.